In its sample, the clone carrying this TCR beta chain was seen once. CDR1 is SGHRS and CDR2 is YFSETQ in the germline V gene. There are 16 residues in the CDR3. V was clipped by 1 base and J by 2 bases; unmatched bases: 5. The data originate from a study of shared clonotypes between healthy human individuals. In the authors' workflow: Filtering differed, since immunoSEQ gave only junction sequences and no quality scores. Assay used: immunoSEQ multiplex PCR; TCRdb lists only in-frame clones, some missing. From that table come the V and J calls and clone size; the DNA was used to work out D and trimming. Of about 2.3 million clones in the sample, 85% to 95% were seen once.

The clonotype comes from a man between 18 and 35 years old in good health. Some clones in this sample may be carry-over from other donors' samples. The J gene is TRBJ2-3, the V gene TRBV5-1; 9 positions agree with TRBD2. The sequenced sample was naive CD4+ T cells from PBMCs. Documented subset: CD45RA+ positively selected. CDR3 amino acids: CASSLTTSGDTDTQYF. CDR3 nucleotide sequence: TGCGCCAGCAGCTTGACGACTAGCGGAGACACAGATACGCAGTATTTT.